This T cell receptor beta chain emerged from a study of T cells in women clearing cervical HPV infection. As for the study in general: Cases: HPV16-related CIN3 or worse on histology, a couple of invasive cancers.

In the case of this clone: The read stops 3 residues short of the end of the CDR3; the missing end is completed from the germline J gene.

Sequencing used immunoSEQ multiplex PCR; TCRdb keeps in-frame clones, though not all of them. Here the sample table reports 11,000 to 15,000 clones. Each participant carried one incident cervical HPV16 infection only. Germline V gene lookup returns CDR1 SQVTM and CDR2 ANQGSEA. The length of the CDR3 is 13 residues. V shed 5 bases and J shed 0 bases, with 5 bases lying between them. This chain connects TRBV29-1 to TRBJ2-6; D remains ambiguous. The clonotype originates from a woman between 18 and 70 years old with a cervical HPV16 infection that either progressed to CIN3+ or cleared (not recorded which). Input material: blood buffy coat. The CDR3 protein is CSVRDSGANVLTF. The DNA read from the CDR3 is TGCAGCGTTCGCGACTCTGGGGCCAACGTC.